This TCR beta chain appears in the sequencing data of a study of CD8 T cells in Susac syndrome. TEMRA cells were FACS-enriched, with CD8+ and CD4+ T cells isolated negatively. With random hexamers, roughly 0.45 to 1 ug RNA was reverse transcribed. MiXCR, applied by TCRdb to the immunoSEQ multiplex PCR reads, yields one record per CDR3 protein. The profile shows about 69,000 distinct CDR3 sequences, 95% of them singletons. The CDR3 runs 13 residues. CDR1 and CDR2 (germline): SQVTM, ANQGSEA. V was shortened by 6 bases and J by 2 bases, with 14 bases between the two germline ends. The sample taken for sequencing was CD8+ T cells from PBMCs. This chain uses TRBV29-1 with TRBJ2-7; D might be TRBD2 (6 bases). The sequence was collected from a human donor in good health. In nucleotides, the CDR3 is TGCAGCGTGAAAGGGACTTCTACCTACGAGCAGTACTTC. This codes for CSVKGTSTYEQYF.